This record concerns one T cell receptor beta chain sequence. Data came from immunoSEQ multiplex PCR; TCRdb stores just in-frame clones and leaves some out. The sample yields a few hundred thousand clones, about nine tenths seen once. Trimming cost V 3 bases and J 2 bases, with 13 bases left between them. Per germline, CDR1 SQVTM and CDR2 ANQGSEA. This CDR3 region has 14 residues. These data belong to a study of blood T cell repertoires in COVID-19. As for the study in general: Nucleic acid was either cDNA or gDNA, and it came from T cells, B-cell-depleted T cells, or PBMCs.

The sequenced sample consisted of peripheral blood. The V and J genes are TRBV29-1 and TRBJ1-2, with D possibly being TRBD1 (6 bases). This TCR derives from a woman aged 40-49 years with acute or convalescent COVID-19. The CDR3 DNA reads TGCAGCGTTGACCGCGGGGGGGCGAACTATGGCTACACCTTC. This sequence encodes CSVDRGGANYGYTF.